Below, 6 T cell receptor beta chains from the same sample are listed, as sequenced in a study of T-cell memory formation after mild COVID-19. One entry per CDR3 protein results from TCRdb running MiXCR on the 5' RACE reads. The sample yields approximately 230,000 distinct CDR3 sequences, roughly 17% seen once. The sample comprised PBMCs or a T cell subset sorted from them (not recorded which). The origin of the receptors is a man aged 18 to 29 who had mild COVID-19 (a few samples of this study predate the infection). Cell type and time point are not known.

This clonotype was seen ten or more times. The chain links TRBV1 to TRBJ1-5. TRBV1 is an annotated pseudogene. The CDR3 length is 13 residues. DNA of the CDR3: TGCACCAGTGCTAGGGCTTGGAGGGAGCATCAGCATTTT. It is translated as CTSARAWREHQHF.

This sequence joins TRBV7-8 and TRBJ1-5; D unclear. CDR3 length equals 13 residues. V lost 2 bases, J lost 5 bases, and 7 bases lay in between. Germline V gene sequence: CDR1 SGHVS, CDR2 FQNEAQ. CDR3 residues: CASSLMGDQPQHF. The CDR3 nucleotides read TGTGCCAGCAGCTTAATGGGTGATCAGCCCCAGCATTTT.

This clonotype was detected many times. This chain joins TRBV11-2 and TRBJ2-1; TRBD1 matches 9 bases. Germline values: CDR1 SGHAT, CDR2 FQNNGV. V lost 5 bases and J lost 2; bases outside the gene matches: 4. The CDR3 sequence is 15 residues long. CDR3 in DNA: TGTGCCAGCAGCCCCCGGACAGGGGCCTACAATGAGCAGTTCTTC. This codes for CASSPRTGAYNEQFF.

This clonotype has a count of ten or more. The V and J genes are TRBV24-1 and TRBJ2-7; tentative D call: TRBD1 (6 bases). CDR1 and CDR2 from the germline V gene are KGHDR and SFDVKD. Deletions cut 0 bases from V and 3 bases from J, with 17 bases between. The CDR3 is made up of 17 amino acids. Written as DNA, the CDR3 is TGTGCCACCAGTGATTTGTCTGAGAACAGGGACGGCTACGAGCAGTACGTC. Translating it yields CATSDLSENRDGYEQYV.

This clonotype was detected only a few times. This rearrangement joins TRBV29-1 to TRBJ2-5, with 10 bases lining up with TRBD1. The V gene's germline CDR1 is SQVTM and CDR2 ANQGSEA. V shed 6 bases, J shed 2 bases, and the junction held 15 bases outside the gene matches. The CDR3 extends over 17 amino acids. CDR3 residues: CSVCYLTGTGAQETQYF. For the CDR3, the DNA is TGCAGCGTATGCTATCTGACCGGGACAGGGGCTCAAGAGACCCAGTACTTC.

This clonotype was observed a handful of times. The rearrangement links TRBV12-3 or TRBV12-4 to TRBJ1-6, with D perhaps matching TRBD1 (6 bases). This CDR3 spans 15 amino acids. V was shortened by 3 bases and J by 7 bases, with 13 bases between the two germline ends. The CDR3 DNA is TGTGCCAGCAGTTTTTCACTCAGGGGAAATTCACCCCTCCACTTT. Translation: CASSFSLRGNSPLHF.